The sequence of this TCR beta chain was determined in a study of beta chain features in type 1 diabetes. In total, each donor contributed a single heparinised blood draw that averaged around 100 mL. Purity (above 95%) was reached by all sorted populations. The isolated RNA, all of it, was reverse transcribed, so expressed TCRB transcripts were what got sequenced. Assay used: immunoSEQ multiplex PCR; TCRdb lists only in-frame clones, some missing. The sample consists of some 350,000 clones, 8.5% to 10% of them appearing once. The sample holds a few counts of this clone. Its antigen remains unknown. Study-level findings and limits: All four CD4+ subsets of Type 1 diabetes patients contained TCRB CDR3s that were moderately but significantly shorter. Still unanswered here is whether HLA type influences TCRB rearrangement. It was among patients, rather than healthy donors, that naive, central memory and Treg TCRB repertoires appeared more similar.

Germline CDR1 and CDR2: MNHEY and SMNVEV (reference sequence). The CDR3 sequence is 15 residues long. V gave up 3 bases and J gave up 7 bases, with 16 bases separating them. Sequenced input: central memory CD4+ T cells from blood. The chain uses TRBV27 and TRBJ1-5; possibly TRBD1 for D (5 bases). The receptor was isolated from a man younger than 40 with type 1 diabetes. In DNA form, the CDR3 reads TGTGCCAGCAGTTTCAAGCCAGACAGTCTACAGCCCCAGCATTTT. Translated: CASSFKPDSLQPQHF.